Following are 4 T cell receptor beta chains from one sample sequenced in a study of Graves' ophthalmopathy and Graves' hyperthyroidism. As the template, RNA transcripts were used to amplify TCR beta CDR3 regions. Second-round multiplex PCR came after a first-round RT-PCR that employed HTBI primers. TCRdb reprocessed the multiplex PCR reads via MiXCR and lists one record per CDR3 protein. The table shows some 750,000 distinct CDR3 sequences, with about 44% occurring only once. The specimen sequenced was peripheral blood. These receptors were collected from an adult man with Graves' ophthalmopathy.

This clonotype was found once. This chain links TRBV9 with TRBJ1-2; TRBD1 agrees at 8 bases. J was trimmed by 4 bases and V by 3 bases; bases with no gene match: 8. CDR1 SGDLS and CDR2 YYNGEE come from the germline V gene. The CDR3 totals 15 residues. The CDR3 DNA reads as TGTGCCAGCAGCGCCTGGACAGGGAGAGTCTATGGCTACACCTTC. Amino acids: CASSAWTGRVYGYTF.

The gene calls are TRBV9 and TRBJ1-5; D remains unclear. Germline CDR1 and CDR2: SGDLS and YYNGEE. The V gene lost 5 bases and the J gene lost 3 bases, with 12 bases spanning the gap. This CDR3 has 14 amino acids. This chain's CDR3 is CASSFRRVNQPQHF. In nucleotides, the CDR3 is TGTGCCAGCAGTTTCAGGCGGGTCAATCAGCCCCAGCATTTT.

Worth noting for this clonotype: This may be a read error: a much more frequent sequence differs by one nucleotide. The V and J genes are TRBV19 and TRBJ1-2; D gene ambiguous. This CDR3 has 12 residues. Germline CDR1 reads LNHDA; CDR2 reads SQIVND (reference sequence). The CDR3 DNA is TGTGCCAGTAGTCCGCTAGACTATGGCCACACCTTC. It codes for CASSPLDYGHTF.

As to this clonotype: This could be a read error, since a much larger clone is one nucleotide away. The CDR3 here is CASRVTYEQNF. The CDR3 DNA follows: TGTGCCAGCAGGGTAACCTACGAGCAGAACTTC. J is TRBJ2-7 and V is TRBV2; D gene uncertain. Germline V gives CDR1 SNHLY, CDR2 FYNNEI. The CDR3 totals 11 residues. The full variable domain, completed using reference TRBV2 and TRBJ2-7, is EPEVTQTPSHQVTQMGQEVILRCVPISNHLYFYWYRQILGQKVEFLVSFYNNEISEKSEIFDDQFSVERPDGSNFTLKIRSTKLEDSAMYFCASRVTYEQNFGPGTRLTVT.